This paragraph covers one TCR beta chain sequence. The antigen remains undetermined. TRB was amplified from approximately 250 ng of peripheral blood genomic DNA per sample. The source of the sample is a study of T cell clusters in autoimmune cytopenias. Study-wide results and caveats: A dominant lymphoma-associated repertoire apparently masked the cluster-lack signature in secondary cytopenia versus chronic lymphocytic leukemia. Healthy donors had about 3-fold more exclusive TRB clusters than active autoimmune hepatitis patients.

One tube held mixed TRB-A and TRB-B primer pools for touch-down PCR. From the multiplex PCR reads, TCRdb lists one entry per CDR3 protein and no DNA. This sample's table reports 5,500 to 6,500 distinct CDR3 sequences. There are 14 residues in the CDR3. Germline assignment: CDR1 MNHNY and CDR2 SVGAGI (reference sequence). The data were also submitted as part of a second study, on T cell repertoires in aging, cancer and after chemotherapy. That report notes: Repeat sampling of healthy donors over several months to years showed clear clonal overlap. Roughly 8.9 million TCR reads were in the whole dataset.

The TCR originated in a human donor in good health. The specimen sequenced was peripheral blood. This chain uses TRBV6-6 with TRBJ2-7; TCRdb names TRBD1, which stays unverified in the absence of DNA. Here the CDR3 reads CASSYGGKGYEQYF.